Given below is one TCR beta chain in context. V lost 6 bases to trimming and J lost 0 bases, with 14 bases between them. Germline CDR1 MNHNY, CDR2 SVGAGI (reference sequence). The CDR3 contains 15 residues. The record originates from a study of shared clonotypes between healthy human individuals. Data came from immunoSEQ multiplex PCR; TCRdb stores just in-frame clones and leaves some out. This table holds 1,500,000 or so clones, less than 99% found once. The V gene is TRBV6-6, the J gene TRBJ1-2, with D perhaps TRBD1 (5 bases). Sequencing was performed on naive CD4+ T cells sorted from blood. Noted subset: CD45RA+ positively selected. The TCR was taken from a man between 25 and 39 years old in good health. CDR3 in DNA: TGTGCCAGCAGCCTTCGAGGGGAAGCTAACTATGGCTACACCTTC. Its translation is CASSLRGEANYGYTF.